This T cell receptor beta chain originates from a study of T cell clones after liver transplantation. TCRdb's table, derived via immunoSEQ multiplex PCR, lists solely in-frame clones and lacks some. The sample lists tens of thousands of clones; around 70% were seen once. This clone showed up just a few times. Sequenced material: CD4+ T cells from blood, taken at the approximately 16-month timepoint. This TCR came from a human patient who received a liver transplant. The graft donor may be the source of some T cells.

CDR3 residues: CASSSDLHGELFF. The CDR3 DNA follows: TGTGCCAGCAGCTCTGACTTACACGGGGAGCTGTTTTTT. The chain is built from TRBV5-5 and TRBJ2-2; D not certain. V was clipped by 3 bases and J by 7 bases, with 10 bases between them. The germline CDR1 and CDR2 sequences are SGHKS and YYEKEE (reference sequence). This CDR3 spans 13 amino acids.